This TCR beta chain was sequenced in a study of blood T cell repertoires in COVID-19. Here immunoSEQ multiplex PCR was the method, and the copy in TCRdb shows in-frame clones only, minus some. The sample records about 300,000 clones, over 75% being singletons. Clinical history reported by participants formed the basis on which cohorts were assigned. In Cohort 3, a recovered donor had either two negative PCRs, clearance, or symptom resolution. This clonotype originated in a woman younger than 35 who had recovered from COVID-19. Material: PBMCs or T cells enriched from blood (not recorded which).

Here the CDR3 reads CASSLWGGDTEAFF. CDR3 DNA sequence: TGTGCCAGTAGTCTCTGGGGCGGGGACACTGAAGCTTTCTTT. The chain joins TRBV19 to TRBJ1-1; D is possibly TRBD1 (5 bases). Germline lookup yields CDR1 LNHDA and CDR2 SQIVND (reference sequence). V was cut by 5 bases and J by 3 bases, with 13 bases left in between. The CDR3 is made up of 14 amino acids.